This is a list of T cell receptor beta chains from one sample in a study of cytomegalovirus exposure and HLA in healthy donors. Profiling relied on immunoSEQ multiplex PCR, and the TCRdb table lists in-frame clones only, not all of them. The sample has 55,000 to 65,000 clones; approximately 80% are singletons. Sample: PBMCs. The receptors derive from a woman in her thirties or forties in good health and CMV-seropositive. Each CDR3 is given with its conserved first and last residue. The D gene is left open where the match is weak. Part of the rows lack a size; the others show once, few, many or a class for expanded clones.

>-|-|TRBV5-6|TRBJ2-2
TGTGCCAGCAGCCTCCTAGCTAGGGACACCGGGGAGCTGTTTTTT
CASSLLARDTGELFF
>-|-|TRBV18|TRBJ2-3
TGTGCCAGCTCTCACGGGGGATCCCCCACAGATACGCAGTATTTT
CASSHGGSPTDTQYF
>-|-|TRBV7-9|TRBJ2-5
TGTGCCAGCAGCTTAGGGGGGCAAGGGACCCAGTACTTC
CASSLGGQGTQYF
>-|-|TRBV18|TRBJ2-6
TGTGCCAGCTCACCATTAGCGAATTCTGGGGCCAACGTCCTGACTTTC
CASSPLANSGANVLTF
>-|-|TRBV5-4|TRBJ2-1
TGTGCCAGCAGCTCAAGGGGCCAAGATGAGCAGTTCTTC
CASSSRGQDEQFF
>TRBD1|-|TRBV6-1|TRBJ2-1
TGTGCCAGCAGTGAAACCGGGGACAGGGAGCAGTTCTTC
CASSETGDREQFF
>TRBD2|-|TRBV19|TRBJ2-7
TGTGCCAGTAGGGACGCGGGAGACAGATCATACGAGCAGTACTTC
CASRDAGDRSYEQYF
>TRBD2|-|TRBV5-1|TRBJ2-2
TGCGCCAGCAGCAGACTACCGGGACTAGCGGGGGACATTACCGGGGAGCTGTTTTTT
CASSRLPGLAGDITGELFF
>-|-|TRBV10-3|TRBJ1-6
TGTGCCATCAGTGAGTCTGCCAGAGCCGGGGATTCACCCCTCCACTTT
CAISESARAGDSPLHF
>-|-|TRBV7-9|TRBJ2-1
TGTGCCAGCAGCCCAGCCTCAGGTTACTACAATGAGCAGTTCTTC
CASSPASGYYNEQFF
>TRBD1|-|TRBV11-2|TRBJ1-5
TGTGCCAGCAGCCATGGACAGGGTGGCAATCAGCCCCAGCATTTT
CASSHGQGGNQPQHF
>-|-|TRBV6-4|TRBJ2-2
TGTGCCAGCAGTGACTCACACATACCCGGGGAGCTGTTTTTT
CASSDSHIPGELFF
>TRBD1|-|TRBV5-1|TRBJ1-2
TGCGCCAGCAGTACACAGGGGCCCCCTAACTATGGCTACACCTTC
CASSTQGPPNYGYTF
>TRBD1|-|TRBV9|TRBJ2-3
TGTGCCAGCAGCGGCGACAGGGGCCGCACAGATACGCAGTATTTT
CASSGDRGRTDTQYF
>-|-|TRBV6-1|TRBJ1-1
TGTGCCAGCAGTCCAAGGGGTGACACTGAAGCTTTCTTT
CASSPRGDTEAFF
>-|-|TRBV20-1|TRBJ2-7
TGCAGTGGCGGGACGGGTTACGAGCAGTACTTC
CSGGTGYEQYF
>-|-|TRBV7-2|TRBJ2-5
TGTGCCAGCAGCTTAACGGGTTTGTGGGAGACCCAGTACTTC
CASSLTGLWETQYF
>TRBD2|-|TRBV10-3|TRBJ2-7
TGTGCCATCAGGTCCGCGGCTAGCGGTTACGAGCAGTACTTC
CAIRSAASGYEQYF
>TRBD2|-|TRBV5-4|TRBJ2-5
TGTGCCAGCAGCTCAGGGCTCGGTAGTAGCGGGGGATTGACCCAGTACTTC
CASSSGLGSSGGLTQYF
>-|-|TRBV5-6|TRBJ2-1
TGTGCCAGCAGCCCCGGGACTGACTACAATGAGCAGTTCTTC
CASSPGTDYNEQFF
>-|-|TRBV5-5|TRBJ2-3
TGTGCCAGCAGCTTCCGCGGGCCACCTAACACAGATACGCAGTATTTT
CASSFRGPPNTDTQYF
>-|once|TRBV7-9|TRBJ2-1
TGTGCCAGCACCCGCTGGGAGGTCCATGAGCAGTTCTTC
CASTRWEVHEQFF
>-|once|TRBV11-2|TRBJ1-2
TGTGCCAGCAGAGAACAGGGCTGGGGCTACACCTTC
CASREQGWGYTF
>-|-|TRBV2|TRBJ2-2
TGTGCCAGCAGTGAAGGAGGGCAGTACACCGGGGAGCTGTTTTTT
CASSEGGQYTGELFF
>-|-|TRBV6-5|TRBJ2-3
TGTGCCAGCGGAGAAAGCACAGATACGCAGTATTTT
CASGESTDTQYF
>-|-|TRBV5-6|TRBJ2-2
TGTGCCAGCAGCCCCCTGCTAAACACCGGGGAGCTGTTTTTT
CASSPLLNTGELFF
>-|once|TRBV7-2|TRBJ1-1
TGTGCCAGCAGCGGCAGGGGCACTGAAGCTTTCTTT
CASSGRGTEAFF
>-|-|TRBV30|TRBJ1-1
TGTGCCTGGAGTTCGTTTGGCGCGGCGACTGAAGCTTTCTTT
CAWSSFGAATEAFF
>-|-|TRBV30|TRBJ2-7
TGTGCCTGGACCGCTACAGCCTACGAGCAGTACTTC
CAWTATAYEQYF
>-|-|TRBV7-9|TRBJ1-3
TGTGCCAGCAGCCGAGCGGGACTCTCTGGAAACACCATATATTTT
CASSRAGLSGNTIYF
>-|-|TRBV19|TRBJ1-2
TGTGCCAGTAGTATAGATGGGAGGTTATCTGGCTACACCTTC
CASSIDGRLSGYTF
>-|few|TRBV15|TRBJ1-3
TGTGCCACCAGCAGGAGACAGATCTCTGGAAACACCATATATTTT
CATSRRQISGNTIYF
>-|-|TRBV6-5|TRBJ1-2
TGTGCCAGCAGTTACCGGTTGAAGACACCTAACTATGGCTACACCTTC
CASSYRLKTPNYGYTF
>-|-|TRBV12-5|TRBJ1-4
TGTGCTAGTGGTCTGACAGGCCTTAATGAAAAACTGTTTTTT
CASGLTGLNEKLFF
>-|few|TRBV11-2|TRBJ1-1
TGTGCCAGCAGCTTAGCCCATTGGACAGATAACACTGAAGCTTTCTTT
CASSLAHWTDNTEAFF
>TRBD1|few|TRBV29-1|TRBJ2-2
TGCAGCGTTGTGGGTACAGGGGGCACCGGGGAGCTGTTTTTT
CSVVGTGGTGELFF
>-|-|TRBV5-1|TRBJ2-7
TGCGCCAGCAGCTTGTCCTGGACTAAGAATGAGCAGTACTTC
CASSLSWTKNEQYF
>-|-|TRBV7-9|TRBJ2-5
TGTTCCAGCAGCTTTTCGGGGGAGACCCAGTACTTC
CSSSFSGETQYF
>-|-|TRBV5-4|TRBJ1-2
TGTGCCAGCAGCCCGCAGGGTTGGGGCTACACCTTC
CASSPQGWGYTF
>TRBD2|few|TRBV7-8|TRBJ2-1
TGTGCCAGCAGCTTTCTAAGCGGGGGGTCGACATACAATGAGCAGTTCTTC
CASSFLSGGSTYNEQFF
>-|once|TRBV6-5|TRBJ1-1
TGTGCCAGCACGACCAGGAGGATGAACACTGAAGCTTTCTTT
CASTTRRMNTEAFF
>-|few|TRBV5-4|TRBJ1-4
TGTGCCAGCAGCCCAAGACGGGGGACTAATGAAAAACTGTTTTTT
CASSPRRGTNEKLFF
>-|-|TRBV19|TRBJ2-3
TGTGCCAGTAGCATCCTTAGTACGCAGTATTTT
CASSILSTQYF
>TRBD1|-|TRBV19|TRBJ2-3
TGTGCCAGTAGTTTTTGGACAGGGGGGAGCACAGATACGCAGTATTTT
CASSFWTGGSTDTQYF
>-|-|TRBV28|TRBJ1-5
TGTGCCAGCAGCCAGACTGACCGACAGCCCCAGCATTTT
CASSQTDRQPQHF
>-|-|TRBV5-1|TRBJ1-5
TGCGCCAGCAGCTTAGGGGGAAGCAATCAGCCCCAGCATTTT
CASSLGGSNQPQHF
>-|-|TRBV21-1|TRBJ1-5
TGTGCCAGCAGCAAAGTGGGGACAGGGCATCAGCCCCAGCATTTT
CASSKVGTGHQPQHF